A single sample is the source of the 7 T cell receptor beta chains below, sequenced in a study of T cell repertoires in cytomegalovirus infection. Their target antigens are unknown. TCRdb ran MiXCR on the reads and lists one entry per CDR3 protein. The data contain 570,000 or so distinct CDR3 sequences, around two fifths of them singletons. This sample comprised cultured PBMCs, obtained from culture after CMV antigen stimulation. The receptors come from a human donor in good health (CMV status not recorded). Some clones in this sample may be carry-over from other donors' samples.

This clonotype was detected a few times. The gene calls are TRBV20-1 and TRBJ2-2; D might be TRBD2 (5 bases). Germline values: CDR1 DFQATT, CDR2 SNEGSKA (reference sequence). V was shortened by 1 base and J by 1 base, with 10 bases between the two germline ends. The CDR3 consists of 15 residues. The DNA of the CDR3 is TGCAGTGCTAGAGTAGGTAGCGAGAACACCGGGGAGCTGTTTTTT. This encodes CSARVGSENTGELFF.

The V call is TRBV7-8, the J call TRBJ1-5; no firm D call. The CDR3 runs 13 residues. The V end lost 5 bases, the J end lost 4 bases, and 9 bases lay between the germline ends. Germline CDR1 reads SGHVS; CDR2 reads FQNEAQ. The CDR3 DNA sequence: TGTGCCAGCAGCGCAGGCATGAATCAGCCCCAGCATTTT. This gives the protein CASSAGMNQPQHF.

This sequence joins TRBV7-2 and TRBJ2-3; weak D call: TRBD1 (6 bases). Germline loops: CDR1 SGHTA, CDR2 FQGNSA. With 1 base removed from V and 5 bases from J, the gap between germline ends came to 10 bases. This CDR3 comprises 14 residues. The CDR3 bases are TGTGCCAGCAGCTTAGGGCAGACAGGAGATACGCAGTATTTT. Protein product: CASSLGQTGDTQYF. The full variable domain, its missing parts supplied by reference TRBV7-2 and TRBJ2-3, is GAGVSQSPSNKVTEKGKDVELRCDPISGHTALYWYRQSLGQGLEFLIYFQGNSAPDKSGLPSDRFSAERTGGSVSTLTIQRTQQEDSAVYLCASSLGQTGDTQYFGPGTRLTVL.

The rearrangement uses TRBV14 and TRBJ1-2; TRBD1 aligns across 7 bases. Per the germline V gene, CDR1 is SGHDN and CDR2 is FVKESK. The CDR3 has 14 residues. V gave up 5 bases and J gave up 2 bases; unmatched junction bases: 5. The CDR3 DNA sequence: TGTGCCAGCAGCTCGACAGGGAACAACTATGGCTACACCTTC. Translated, it gives CASSSTGNNYGYTF.

The table lists this clonotype with a few counts. The chain has TRBV7-9 and TRBJ1-1; D is unresolved. Germline V CDR1 and CDR2: SEHNR, FQNEAQ (reference sequence). The germline V and J ends were trimmed by 8 bases and 4 bases, with 23 bases remaining between them. The CDR3 loop spans 16 amino acids. In nucleotides, the CDR3 is TGTGCCAGCTCCCTGTTGGGAGTTTCCGCGGGCACTGAAGCTTTCTTT. It specifies CASSLLGVSAGTEAFF.

This chain connects TRBV6-6 to TRBJ2-7; 7 bases match TRBD2. This CDR3 contains 13 residues. From germline, CDR1 is MNHNY and CDR2 SVGAGI (reference sequence). The V segment lost 4 bases and the J segment 5 bases; nucleotides outside the gene matches: 5. This CDR3 reads CASSSVGGNEQYF. DNA of the CDR3: TGTGCCAGCAGTTCCGTCGGGGGGAACGAGCAGTACTTC.

The chain employs TRBV4-2 and TRBJ1-4; D not resolved. This CDR3 region has 13 residues. Trimming removed 0 bases at V and 7 bases at J, with 6 bases between. The germline V gene encodes CDR1 LGHNA and CDR2 YNFKEQ. This chain's CDR3 is CASSQEGAEKLFF. Written as DNA, the CDR3 is TGTGCCAGCAGCCAAGAGGGAGCTGAAAAACTGTTTTTT.